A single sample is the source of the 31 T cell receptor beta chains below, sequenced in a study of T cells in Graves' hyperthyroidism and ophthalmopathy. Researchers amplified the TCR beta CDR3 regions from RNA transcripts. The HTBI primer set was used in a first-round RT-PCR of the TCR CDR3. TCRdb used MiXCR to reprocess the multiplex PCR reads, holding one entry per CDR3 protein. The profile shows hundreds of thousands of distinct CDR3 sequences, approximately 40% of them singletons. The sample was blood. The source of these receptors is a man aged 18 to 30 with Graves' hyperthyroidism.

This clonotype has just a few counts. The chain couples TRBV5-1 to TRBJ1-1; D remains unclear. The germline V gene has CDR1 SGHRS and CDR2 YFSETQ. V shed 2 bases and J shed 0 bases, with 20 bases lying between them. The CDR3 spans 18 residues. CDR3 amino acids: CASSFDGGERTLNTEAFF. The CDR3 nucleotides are TGCGCCAGCAGCTTTGACGGAGGCGAACGGACGCTGAACACTGAAGCTTTCTTT.

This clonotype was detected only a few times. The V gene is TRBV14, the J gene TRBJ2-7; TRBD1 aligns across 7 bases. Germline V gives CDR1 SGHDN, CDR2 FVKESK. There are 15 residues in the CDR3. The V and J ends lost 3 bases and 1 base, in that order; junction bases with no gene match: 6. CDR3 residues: CASSQDGQASYEQYF. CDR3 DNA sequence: TGTGCCAGCAGCCAGGATGGACAGGCGTCCTACGAGCAGTACTTC.

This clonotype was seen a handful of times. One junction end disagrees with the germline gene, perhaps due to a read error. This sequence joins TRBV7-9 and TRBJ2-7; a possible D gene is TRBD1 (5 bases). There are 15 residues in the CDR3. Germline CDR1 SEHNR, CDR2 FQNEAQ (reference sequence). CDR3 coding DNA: TGCGCCAGCAGCCAAGGAACAGGCTTCTCCTACGAGCAGTACTTC. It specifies CASSQGTGFSYEQYF. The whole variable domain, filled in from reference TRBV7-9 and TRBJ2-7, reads DTGVSQNPRHKITKRGQNVTFRCDPISEHNRLYWYRQTLGQGPEFLTYFQNEAQLEKSRLLSDRFSAERPKGSFSTLEIQRTEQGDSAMYLCASSQGTGFSYEQYFGPGTRLTVT.

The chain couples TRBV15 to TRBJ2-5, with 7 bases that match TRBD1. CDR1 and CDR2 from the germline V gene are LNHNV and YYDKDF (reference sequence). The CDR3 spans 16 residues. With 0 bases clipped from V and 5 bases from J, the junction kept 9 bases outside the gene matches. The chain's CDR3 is CATSRDLDRASETQYF. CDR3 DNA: TGTGCCACCAGCAGAGATTTAGACAGGGCATCGGAGACCCAGTACTTC.

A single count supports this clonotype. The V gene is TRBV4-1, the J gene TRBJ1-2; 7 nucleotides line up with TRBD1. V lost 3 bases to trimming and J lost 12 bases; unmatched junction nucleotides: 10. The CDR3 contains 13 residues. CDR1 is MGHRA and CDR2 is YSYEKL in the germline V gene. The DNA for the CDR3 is TGCGCCAGCAGCCAGCGAGGGGGCTCTGGAAACACCTTC. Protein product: CASSQRGGSGNTF.

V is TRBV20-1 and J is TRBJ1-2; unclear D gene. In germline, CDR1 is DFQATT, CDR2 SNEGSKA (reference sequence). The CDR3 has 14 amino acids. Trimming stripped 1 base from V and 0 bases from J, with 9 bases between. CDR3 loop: CSARVPSPNYGYTF. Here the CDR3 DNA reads TGCAGTGCTAGAGTGCCCAGCCCTAACTATGGCTACACCTTC.

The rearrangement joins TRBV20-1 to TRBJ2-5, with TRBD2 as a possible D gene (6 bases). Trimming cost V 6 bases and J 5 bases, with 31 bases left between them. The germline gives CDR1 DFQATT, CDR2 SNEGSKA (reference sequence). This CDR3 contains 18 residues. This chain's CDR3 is CSAVPALGGPASPETQYF. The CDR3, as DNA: TGCAGTGCCGTGCCGGCGTTAGGAGGGCCCGCAAGCCCGGAGACCCAGTACTTC.

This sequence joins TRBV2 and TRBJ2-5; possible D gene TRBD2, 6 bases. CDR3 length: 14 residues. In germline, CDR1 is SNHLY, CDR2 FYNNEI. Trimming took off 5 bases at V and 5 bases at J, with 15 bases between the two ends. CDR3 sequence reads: CASSLNLGRETQYF. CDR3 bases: TGTGCCAGCAGTCTTAACTTGGGGAGGGAGACCCAGTACTTC.

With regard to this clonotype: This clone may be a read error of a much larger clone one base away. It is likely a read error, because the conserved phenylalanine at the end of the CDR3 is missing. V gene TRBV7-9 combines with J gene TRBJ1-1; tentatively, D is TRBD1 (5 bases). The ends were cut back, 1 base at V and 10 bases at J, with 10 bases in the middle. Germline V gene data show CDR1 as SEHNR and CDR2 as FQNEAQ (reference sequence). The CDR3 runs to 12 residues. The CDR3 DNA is TGTGCCAGCAGCTTAGGTATGGGGGGAGCTTTCTTA. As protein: CASSLGMGGAFL.

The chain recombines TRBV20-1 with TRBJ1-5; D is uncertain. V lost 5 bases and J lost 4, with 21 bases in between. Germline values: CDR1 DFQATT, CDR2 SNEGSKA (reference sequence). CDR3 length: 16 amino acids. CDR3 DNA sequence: TGCAGTGCTCGTGACACCTATTACGGGGAAAATCAGCCCCAGCATTTT. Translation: CSARDTYYGENQPQHF.

This chain's CDR3 is CASSSVLRDRDRQTQYF. The CDR3 nucleotides are TGTGCCAGCAGCTCCGTTCTCCGGGACAGGGATCGGCAGACCCAGTACTTC. The chain employs TRBV7-3 and TRBJ2-5; 9 bases are shared with TRBD1. The CDR3 covers 17 residues. V was pared by 4 bases and J by 6 bases, with 15 bases of the junction left unmatched. Germline V CDR1 and CDR2: SGHTA, FQGTGA.

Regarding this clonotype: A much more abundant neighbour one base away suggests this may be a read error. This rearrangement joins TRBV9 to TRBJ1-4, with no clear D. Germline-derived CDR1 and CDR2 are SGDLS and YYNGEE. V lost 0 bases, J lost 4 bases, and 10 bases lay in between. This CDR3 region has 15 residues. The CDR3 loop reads CASSVGGSLNEKLFF. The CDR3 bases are TGTGCCAGCAGCGTAGGAGGCAGTCTTAATGAAAAACTGTTTTTT.

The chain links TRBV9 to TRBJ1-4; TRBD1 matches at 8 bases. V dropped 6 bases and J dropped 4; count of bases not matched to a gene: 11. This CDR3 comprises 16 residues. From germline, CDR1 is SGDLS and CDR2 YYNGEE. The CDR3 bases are TGTGCCAGCAATTCAGGGGGCGGAGCCTTTAATGAAAAACTGTTTTTT. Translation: CASNSGGGAFNEKLFF.

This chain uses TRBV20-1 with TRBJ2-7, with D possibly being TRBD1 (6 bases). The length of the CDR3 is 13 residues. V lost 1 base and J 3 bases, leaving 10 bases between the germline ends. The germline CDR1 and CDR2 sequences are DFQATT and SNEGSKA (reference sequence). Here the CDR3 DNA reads TGCAGTGCTAGAGTAGGGGGTAACTACGAGCAGTACTTC. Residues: CSARVGGNYEQYF.

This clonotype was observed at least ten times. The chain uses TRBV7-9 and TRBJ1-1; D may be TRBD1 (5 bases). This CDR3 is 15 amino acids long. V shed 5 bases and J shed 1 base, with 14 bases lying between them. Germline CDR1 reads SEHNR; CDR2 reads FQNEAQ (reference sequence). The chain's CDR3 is CASSGADRQNTEAFF. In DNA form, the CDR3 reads TGTGCCAGCAGCGGGGCCGACAGACAGAACACTGAAGCTTTCTTT.

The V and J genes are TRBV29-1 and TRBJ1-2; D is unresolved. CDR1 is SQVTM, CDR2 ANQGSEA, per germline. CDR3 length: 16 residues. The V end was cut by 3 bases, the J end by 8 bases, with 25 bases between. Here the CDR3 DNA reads TGCAGCGTTGAGTGGAACACCGGGTTGAGGGAGGGAGGCTACACCTTC. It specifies CSVEWNTGLREGGYTF.

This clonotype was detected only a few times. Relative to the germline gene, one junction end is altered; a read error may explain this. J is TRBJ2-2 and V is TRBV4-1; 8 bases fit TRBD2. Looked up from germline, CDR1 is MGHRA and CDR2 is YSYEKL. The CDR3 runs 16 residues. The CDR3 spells CASSQVRGEGTGELFF. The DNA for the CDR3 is TGTGCCAGCAGCCAAGTGCGGGGGGAGGGGACCGGGGAGCTGTTTTTT.

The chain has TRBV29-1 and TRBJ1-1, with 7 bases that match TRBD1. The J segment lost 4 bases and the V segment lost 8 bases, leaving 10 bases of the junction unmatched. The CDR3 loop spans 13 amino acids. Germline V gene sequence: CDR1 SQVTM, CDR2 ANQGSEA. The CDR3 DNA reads TGCAGCAGTACGGGACAGCAAATCACTGAAGCTTTCTTT. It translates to CSSTGQQITEAFF.

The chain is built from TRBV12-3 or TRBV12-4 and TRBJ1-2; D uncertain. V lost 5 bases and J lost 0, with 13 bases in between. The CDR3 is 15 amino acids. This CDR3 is CASSPLIEPNYGYTF. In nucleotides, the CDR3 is TGTGCCAGCAGTCCCCTAATTGAACCTAACTATGGCTACACCTTC.

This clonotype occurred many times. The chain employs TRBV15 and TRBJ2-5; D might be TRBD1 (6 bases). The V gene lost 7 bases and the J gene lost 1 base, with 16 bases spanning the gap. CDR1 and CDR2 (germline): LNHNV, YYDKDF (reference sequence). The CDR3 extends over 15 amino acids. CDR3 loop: CATTLARGPQETQYF. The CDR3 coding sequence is TGTGCCACCACCCTCGCCAGGGGCCCCCAAGAGACCCAGTACTTC.

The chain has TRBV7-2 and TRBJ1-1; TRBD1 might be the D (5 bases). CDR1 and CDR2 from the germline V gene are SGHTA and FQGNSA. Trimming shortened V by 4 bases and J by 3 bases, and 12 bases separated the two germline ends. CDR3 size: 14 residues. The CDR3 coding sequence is TGTGCCAGCAGCTGGGAGGGGACTGACACTGAAGCTTTCTTT. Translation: CASSWEGTDTEAFF.

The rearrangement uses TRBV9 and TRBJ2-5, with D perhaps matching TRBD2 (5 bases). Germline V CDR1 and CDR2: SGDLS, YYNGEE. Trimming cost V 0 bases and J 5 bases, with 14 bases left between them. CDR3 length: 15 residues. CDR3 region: CASSVAGSWEETQYF. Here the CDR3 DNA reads TGTGCCAGCAGCGTAGCGGGGAGTTGGGAGGAGACCCAGTACTTC.

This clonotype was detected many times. The CDR3 reads CASSLPRDRYSGYGYTF. The CDR3 nucleotides read TGTGCCAGCAGCTTACCTCGGGACAGATATTCTGGCTATGGCTACACCTTC. The J gene is TRBJ1-2, the V gene TRBV7-9; TRBD1 agrees at 7 bases. CDR3 length: 17 amino acids. Trimming at V came to 2 bases and at J to 4 bases, leaving 13 bases not matched to a gene. CDR1 and CDR2 from the germline V gene are SEHNR and FQNEAQ (reference sequence).

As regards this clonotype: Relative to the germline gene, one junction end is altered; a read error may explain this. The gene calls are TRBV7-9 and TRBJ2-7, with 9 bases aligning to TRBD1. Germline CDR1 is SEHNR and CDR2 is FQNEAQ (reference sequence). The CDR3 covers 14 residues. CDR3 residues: CASRGGTGRNEQYF. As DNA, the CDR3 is TGCGCCAGCAGGGGGGGGACAGGGAGAAACGAGCAGTACTTC. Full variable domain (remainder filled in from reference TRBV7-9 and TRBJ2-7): DTGVSQNPRHKITKRGQNVTFRCDPISEHNRLYWYRQTLGQGPEFLTYFQNEAQLEKSRLLSDRFSAERPKGSFSTLEIQRTEQGDSAMYLCASRGGTGRNEQYFGPGTRLTVT.

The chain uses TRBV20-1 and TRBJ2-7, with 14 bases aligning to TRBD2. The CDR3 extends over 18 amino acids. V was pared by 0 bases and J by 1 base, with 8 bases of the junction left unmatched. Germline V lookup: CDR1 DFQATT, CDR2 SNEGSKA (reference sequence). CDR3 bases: TGCAGTGCTAGAGATGTGAGGACTAGCGGGAGGTCATCCTACGAGCAGTACTTC. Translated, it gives CSARDVRTSGRSSYEQYF.

The CDR3: CASSDQGRRNSNQPQHF. The CDR3 DNA reads TGTGCCAGCAGTGACCAAGGGCGGAGAAATAGCAATCAGCCCCAGCATTTT. The chain recombines TRBV2 with TRBJ1-5, with D unresolved. The V end was cut by 3 bases, the J end by 0 bases, with 15 bases between. Germline lookup yields CDR1 SNHLY and CDR2 FYNNEI. The CDR3 covers 17 residues.

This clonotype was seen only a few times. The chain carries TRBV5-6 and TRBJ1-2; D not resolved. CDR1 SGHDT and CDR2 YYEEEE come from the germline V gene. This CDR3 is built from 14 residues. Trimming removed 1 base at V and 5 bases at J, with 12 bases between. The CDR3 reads CASSLMRPPYGYTF. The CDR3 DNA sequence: TGTGCCAGCAGCTTGATGAGACCACCTTATGGCTACACCTTC.

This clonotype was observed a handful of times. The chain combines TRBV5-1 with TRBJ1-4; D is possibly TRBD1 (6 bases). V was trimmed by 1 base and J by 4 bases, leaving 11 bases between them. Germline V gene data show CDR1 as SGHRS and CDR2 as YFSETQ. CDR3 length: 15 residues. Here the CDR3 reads CASSLLRGHNEKLFF. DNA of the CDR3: TGCGCCAGCAGCTTGCTCAGGGGCCATAATGAAAAACTGTTTTTT.

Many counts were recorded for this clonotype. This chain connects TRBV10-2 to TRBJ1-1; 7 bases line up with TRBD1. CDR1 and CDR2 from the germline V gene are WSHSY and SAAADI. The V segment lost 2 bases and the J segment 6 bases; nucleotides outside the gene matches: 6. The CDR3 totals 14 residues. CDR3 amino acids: CASSEVQGMAEAFF. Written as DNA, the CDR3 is TGCGCCAGCAGTGAGGTACAGGGGATGGCTGAAGCTTTCTTT.

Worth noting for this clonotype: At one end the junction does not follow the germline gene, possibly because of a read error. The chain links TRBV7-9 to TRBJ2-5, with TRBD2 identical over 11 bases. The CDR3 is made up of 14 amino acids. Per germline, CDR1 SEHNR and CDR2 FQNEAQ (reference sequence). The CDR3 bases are TGTGCCAGCAACCGACTAGCGGGACCTCCGAAACACCACTTC. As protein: CASNRLAGPPKHHF.

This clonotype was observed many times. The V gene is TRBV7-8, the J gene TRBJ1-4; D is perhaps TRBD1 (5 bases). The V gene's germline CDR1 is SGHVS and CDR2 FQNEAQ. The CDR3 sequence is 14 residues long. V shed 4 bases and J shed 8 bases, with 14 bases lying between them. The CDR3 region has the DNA TGTGCCAGCAGCTCGGGACGACGGGACGAAAAACTGTTTTTT. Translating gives CASSSGRRDEKLFF.